This TCR beta chain was sequenced for a study of blood T cell repertoires in COVID-19. About the research overall: Samples of COVID-19 (acute and convalescent) were obtained from the United States, Italy and Spain. T cells, B-cell-depleted T cells, or PBMCs provided the cDNA or gDNA that served as material.

Germline V CDR1 and CDR2: SNHLY, FYNNEI. CDR3 length: 15 residues. The junction had 9 bases not matched to a gene; V was cut back by 7 bases and J by 5 bases. Produced via immunoSEQ multiplex PCR; TCRdb's table is partial and in-frame only. The repertoire consists of about 250,000 clones, with 80% to 90% occurring once and the leading ten covering 8.8%. Those enrolled, adults aged roughly 18 to 100 years, came from 24 US areas. Donors in Cohort 3 counted as recovered after two negative PCRs, clearance, or symptom resolution. This clone was counted once. V usage is TRBV2 and J usage is TRBJ2-5; 11 bases are shared with TRBD1. The sequence came from a man aged 35 to 55 who had recovered from COVID-19. The specimen was PBMCs or T cells enriched from blood (not recorded which). The CDR3 nucleotides read TGTGCCAGCACTACCGGGACAGGGGGTGTGGAGACCCAGTACTTC. This gives the protein CASTTGTGGVETQYF.